This T cell receptor (beta chain) was identified during a study of blood T cell repertoires in COVID-19 (dated by TCRdb to about 2020). Notes on the research overall: Samples from collaborators originated in the United States, Italy and Spain and spanned both the acute and convalescent phases of COVID-19. Where HLA class I and class II types were available, the types were taken from metadata supplied by the sample provider, not from assay-based typing. Sample metadata almost always included a de-identified subject ID, COVID-19 status, age in years and sex. Samples came from the ongoing ImmuneRACE study (first 160 participants) plus 1,254 subjects from 6 global collaborators. Deeply sampled blood TCRbeta repertoires from subjects exposed to, actively infected with, or recovered from COVID-19 were included in the dataset. The prospective study material was composed of cDNA or gDNA derived from T cells, B-cell-depleted T cells, or PBMCs. The repertoires were released in a freely available public database intended as a resource for research on the immune response to SARS-CoV-2. General findings and caveats noted by the study authors: Clinical and demographic metadata were provided uncurated, with the amount varying by source and participant.

V loses 4 bases of germline sequence and J loses 8 bases, and the interval between the two ends is 20 bases. Via the germline V gene (reference sequence), CDR1 is LGHDT and CDR2 YNNKEL. Spanning cysteine to phenylalanine, the CDR3 consists of 15 amino acids. The kept DNA is CDR3 alone, 45 bases in frame from the first base. About this clone: What this receptor recognizes is not known. The input lacks base qualities; no much larger clone sits a single base away.

Each collaborating institution followed its own protocols to collect whole blood in K2EDTA tubes. For TCRbeta analysis, collaborators shipped samples in one of three forms: frozen whole blood, isolated PBMCs, or DNA extracted from either of those sample types. TCRbeta CDR3 regions were amplified from genomic DNA by means of the immunoSEQ Assay, a bias-controlled multiplex PCR. From the authors' description of their analysis: The number of nucleated cells in each sample was estimated from the amplification of reference gene primers within the assay. Sequence reads were collapsed and filtered to measure the absolute abundance of every unique TCRbeta CDR3 rearrangement. For each sample, productive Simpson clonality was calculated by taking the square root of Simpson's diversity index across productive rearrangements. The immuneACCESS repertoire file appears here via TCRdb, limited to in-frame rearrangements. These files lack a portion of the clones; in checked studies, under half of the deficit traces to unresolved V genes, and the cause of the others is not known. From that table come the V and J calls and clone size; the DNA was used to work out D and trimming. The sample has more than 85,000 clones on record, 70% to 90% of them singletons. The ten largest make up approximately 5% of the sample.

Sequencing was carried out using peripheral blood. Rearrangement joined TRBV3-1 (or the pseudogene TRBV3-2) to TRBJ1-2; TRBD1 is possibly the D segment (6 matching bases). The receptor's source is a man in his 70s with acute or convalescent COVID-19. The DNA sequence reads TGTGCCAGCAGCCCACAGGGAAGAGGCCCAGGCGGCTACACCTTC. This yields the protein CASSPQGRGPGGYTF.